Presented here are 5 T cell receptor beta chains from one specimen sequenced in a study of cytomegalovirus exposure and HLA in healthy donors. 60 Vbeta and 13 Jbeta primers were used in PCR. Measured with immunoSEQ multiplex PCR; TCRdb has only the in-frame clones, and not every one. Its listing shows roughly 40,000 clones. The sequencing sample was made of PBMCs. The origin of the receptors is a male donor in good health and CMV-seronegative.

V gene TRBV4-1 combines with J gene TRBJ2-5; TRBD1 might be the D (6 bases). The J call is in doubt because the DNA end fits TRBJ2-7 better. The CDR3 contains 15 residues. The germline V gene encodes CDR1 MGHRA and CDR2 YSYEKL. CDR3 bases: TGCGCCAGCAGGACAGGCCCCGGCGGCTCCTACGAGCAGTACTTC. Protein product: CASRTGPGGSYEQYF.

This chain connects TRBV18 to TRBJ2-1; D is unclear. The germline V gene encodes CDR1 KGHSH and CDR2 LQKENI. The V end was cut by 0 bases, the J end by 1 base, with 7 bases between. This CDR3 has 15 residues. CDR3 sequence reads: CASSPPSSSYNEQFF. In DNA, the CDR3 is TGTGCCAGCTCACCACCGTCTAGTTCCTACAATGAGCAGTTCTTC.

The chain has TRBV14 and TRBJ2-2; a possible D gene is TRBD1 (6 bases). The V end lost 1 base, the J end lost 5 bases, and 11 bases lay between the germline ends. CDR3 length: 15 residues. The germline V gene encodes CDR1 SGHDN and CDR2 FVKESK. CDR3 in amino acids: CASSQAQGRTGELFF. As DNA, the CDR3 is TGTGCCAGCAGCCAAGCACAGGGTCGGACCGGGGAGCTGTTTTTT. The full variable domain, completed using reference TRBV14 and TRBJ2-2, is EAGVTQFPSHSVIEKGQTVTLRCDPISGHDNLYWYRRVMGKEIKFLLHFVKESKQDESGMPNNRFLAERTGGTYSTLKVQPAELEDSGVYFCASSQAQGRTGELFFGEGSRLTVL.

This chain joins TRBV5-6 and TRBJ1-2, with a tentative D call TRBD1 (5 bases). V shed 0 bases and J shed 4 bases, with 13 bases lying between them. Germline loops: CDR1 SGHDT, CDR2 YYEEEE. The CDR3 runs to 15 residues. DNA for the CDR3: TGTGCCAGCAGCTTGGAAGGGTCTCAGGGCTATGGCTACACCTTC. It translates to CASSLEGSQGYGYTF.

The CDR3 DNA reads TGCGCCAGCAGCTTTCAGGGGAGGGGAACTGAAGCTTTCTTT. It is translated as CASSFQGRGTEAFF. The chain joins TRBV5-1 to TRBJ1-1; TRBD1 is a possible D gene (6 bases). The CDR3 covers 14 residues. Germline assignment: CDR1 SGHRS and CDR2 YFSETQ. V was trimmed by 2 bases and J by 5 bases, leaving 13 bases between them.